This T cell receptor beta chain was captured in a study of vaccination effects on CD4 cells after COVID-19. Study background: The vaccine given was either BNT162b2 or mRNA-1273, in two doses.

Libraries were prepared by immunoSEQ multiplex PCR; TCRdb keeps only in-frame clonotypes and omits some of them. The sample includes 35,000 to 45,000 clones, roughly 79% of them seen just once. From germline, CDR1 is SEHNR and CDR2 FQNEAQ (reference sequence). The CDR3 runs 14 residues. With 5 bases removed from V and 3 bases from J, the gap between germline ends came to 12 bases. Sequencing was preceded by expansion of antigen-specific CD4+ T cells with viral peptide pools in the ViraFEST assay. With 10 days of culture completed, CD4+ T cells were isolated. All vaccine recipients tested negative for nucleocapsid antibodies and had never contracted SARS-CoV-2 infection. To note about this clone: Its antigen is not identified.

The sequence was collected from a human donor who received a COVID-19 vaccine. Sequences were derived from CD4+ T cells from PBMCs cultured with SARS-CoV-2 spike peptides, sampled before COVID-19 vaccination. The chain uses TRBV7-9 and TRBJ2-3; D not certain. DNA for the CDR3: TGTGCCAGCAGCCCTCGGCTAGATACAGATACGCAGTATTTT. It specifies CASSPRLDTDTQYF.